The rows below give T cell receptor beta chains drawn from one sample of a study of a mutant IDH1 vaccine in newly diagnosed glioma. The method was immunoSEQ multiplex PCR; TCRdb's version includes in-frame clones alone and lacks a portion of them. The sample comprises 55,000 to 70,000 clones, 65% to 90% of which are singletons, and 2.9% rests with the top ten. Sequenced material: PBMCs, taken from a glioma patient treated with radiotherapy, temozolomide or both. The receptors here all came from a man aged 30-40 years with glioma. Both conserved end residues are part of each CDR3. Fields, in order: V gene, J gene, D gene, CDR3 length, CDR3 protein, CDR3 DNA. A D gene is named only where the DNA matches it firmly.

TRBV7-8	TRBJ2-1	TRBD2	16	CASSPGGGLAPSEQFF	TGTGCCAGCAGCCCGGGGGGGGGACTAGCGCCAAGTGAGCAGTTCTTC
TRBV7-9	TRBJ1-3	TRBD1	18	CASSAGTGFYNSGNTIYF	TGTGCCAGCAGCGCGGGGACAGGGTTTTATAACTCTGGAAACACCATATATTTT
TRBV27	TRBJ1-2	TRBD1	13	CASSLSEQGAYTF	TGTGCCAGCAGTTTATCAGAACAGGGGGCTTACACCTTC
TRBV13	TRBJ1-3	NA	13	CASSNRGSNTIYF	TGTGCCAGCAGTAACCGGGGCTCTAACACCATATATTTT
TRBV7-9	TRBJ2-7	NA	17	CASSPQGGWTLRSEQYF	TGTGCCAGCAGCCCCCAAGGAGGCTGGACACTAAGGAGCGAGCAGTACTTC
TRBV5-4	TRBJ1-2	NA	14	CASSLDTANYGYTF	TGTGCCAGCAGCTTGGACACTGCTAACTATGGCTACACCTTC
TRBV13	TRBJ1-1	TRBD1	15	CASSFGQGRLTEAFF	TGTGCCAGCAGCTTCGGACAGGGACGGTTAACTGAAGCTTTCTTT
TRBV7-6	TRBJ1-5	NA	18	CASSAGWSGRGSNQPQHF	TGTGCCAGCAGCGCTGGGTGGTCGGGAAGGGGGAGCAATCAGCCCCAGCATTTT
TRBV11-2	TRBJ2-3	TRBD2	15	CASSLVAGGRHTQYF	TGTGCCAGCAGCTTAGTAGCGGGGGGGCGACATACGCAGTATTTT
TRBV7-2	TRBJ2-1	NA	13	CASSPYINNEQFF	TGTGCCAGCAGCCCCTATATCAACAATGAGCAGTTCTTC
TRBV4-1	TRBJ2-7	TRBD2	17	CASSSWGAGENSYEQYF	TGCGCCAGCAGCTCTTGGGGCGCGGGGGAAAACTCCTACGAGCAGTACTTC
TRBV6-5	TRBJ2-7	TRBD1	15	CASSYSWTGTHEQYF	TGTGCCAGCAGTTATTCGTGGACAGGGACCCACGAGCAGTACTTC
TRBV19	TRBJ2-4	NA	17	CASSTDFTPIAKNIQYF	TGTGCCAGTAGTACAGACTTCACCCCTATAGCCAAAAACATTCAGTACTTC
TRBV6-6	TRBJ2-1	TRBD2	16	CASSKLAGGVGNEQFF	TGTGCCAGCAGTAAACTAGCGGGGGGCGTGGGGAATGAGCAGTTCTTC